The clone carrying this T cell receptor (beta chain) was observed a single time. Original analysis: Reference gene primer amplification gave estimated nucleated cell counts. The assay was immunoSEQ multiplex PCR, and TCRdb's table has in-frame clones only and misses some. D and trimming were read from the DNA, whereas the V and J calls and clone size are those reported in that table. The table lists 50,000 to 80,000 clones, roughly 80% of them singletons. The data were taken from a study of blood T cell repertoires in COVID-19. About the study: Samples of COVID-19 (acute and convalescent) were obtained from the United States, Italy and Spain. Nucleic acid was either cDNA or gDNA, and it came from T cells, B-cell-depleted T cells, or PBMCs.

The V gene lost 4 bases and the J gene lost 5 bases, with 14 bases spanning the gap. The V gene's germline CDR1 is LGHNA and CDR2 YNFKEQ. The CDR3 spans 14 residues. The receptor's source is a man in his 60s with COVID-19, enrolled during active disease. The chain links TRBV4-2 to TRBJ2-5, with a tentative D call TRBD1 (6 bases). Sequencing was carried out using peripheral blood. The chain's CDR3 is CASSLPGQGETQYF. CDR3 nucleotide sequence: TGTGCCAGCAGCCTACCCGGGCAGGGGGAGACCCAGTACTTC.